This record covers a single T cell receptor beta chain. The data are from a study of blood T cell repertoires in COVID-19. For the study at large: Donors in the United States, Italy and Spain gave samples during acute or convalescent COVID-19. The analysed material was cDNA or gDNA that came from T cells, B-cell-depleted T cells, or PBMCs.

In the source study's methods: Nucleated cell counts were estimated from reference gene primer amplification. Generated by immunoSEQ multiplex PCR, the TCRdb table keeps only in-frame clones and is missing some. The DNA was the basis for D and trimming; V, J and clone size are from that table. Of tens of thousands of clones listed, around four fifths are singletons. The origin of this receptor is a human donor in a cohort sampled during active COVID-19. What was sequenced was peripheral blood.

CDR3 sequence: CASSSPRQGGAYEQYF. The CDR3 region has the DNA TGTGCCAGCAGTTCACCCCGGCAGGGAGGCGCCTACGAGCAGTACTTC. The chain couples TRBV6-5 to TRBJ2-7, with D possibly TRBD2 on 6 matching bases. Germline V gene lookup returns CDR1 MNHEY and CDR2 SVGAGI. V was clipped by 4 bases and J by 2 bases, with 18 bases between them. The CDR3 has 16 amino acids.